This is a list of T cell receptor beta chains from one sample in a study of cytomegalovirus exposure and HLA in healthy donors. Profiled with immunoSEQ multiplex PCR; TCRdb holds only in-frame clones, not every one. The data contain approximately 220,000 clones, approximately 80% of them singletons. The material sequenced was PBMCs. These receptor sequences come from a woman aged 25 to 39 in good health and CMV-seropositive. Both conserved end residues are part of each CDR3. The D gene is left open where the match is weak. Size tells how often a clone was seen (once, few, many) or the class of an expanded clone, and some rows leave it out.

D gene	clone size	V gene	J gene	CDR3 protein	CDR3 DNA
-	-	TRBV4-2	TRBJ1-2	CASSLFTGKVDYGYTF	TGTGCCAGCAGCCTTTTCACAGGGAAGGTGGACTATGGCTACACCTTC
TRBD2	-	TRBV9	TRBJ2-1	CASSESGRAFDEQFF	TGTGCCAGCAGCGAGAGCGGGAGGGCCTTCGATGAGCAGTTCTTC
-	-	TRBV28	TRBJ1-2	CASSLGGSGGYTF	TGTGCCAGCAGTTTAGGGGGATCGGGGGGCTACACCTTC
-	-	TRBV6-1	TRBJ2-1	CASSESGNPRRYNEQFF	TGTGCCAGCAGTGAATCGGGAAACCCAAGACGATACAATGAGCAGTTCTTC
TRBD1	-	TRBV7-9	TRBJ1-4	CASSGVRGRDEKLFF	TGTGCCAGCAGCGGTGTGAGGGGGCGCGATGAAAAACTGTTTTTT
-	-	TRBV4-3	TRBJ1-2	CASSQSTKQGSYGYTF	TGCGCCAGCAGCCAATCGACGAAGCAGGGTAGCTATGGCTACACCTTC
TRBD2	-	TRBV7-2	TRBJ2-7	CASSLEAGGPYEQYF	TGTGCCAGCAGTCTTGAGGCGGGAGGTCCCTACGAGCAGTACTTC
-	-	TRBV19	TRBJ1-1	CASSINVGLSTTEAFF	TGTGCCAGTAGTATTAATGTAGGGCTCTCGACCACTGAAGCTTTCTTT
-	-	TRBV20-1	TRBJ2-3	CSATSTDTQYF	TGCAGTGCTACGAGCACAGATACGCAGTATTTT
-	-	TRBV7-6	TRBJ2-2	CASSFSSTGELFF	TGTGCCAGCAGCTTCTCTAGTACCGGGGAGCTGTTTTTT
-	-	TRBV27	TRBJ1-1	CASSLLLGSMNTEAFF	TGTGCCAGCAGTTTACTCCTTGGAAGTATGAACACTGAAGCTTTCTTT
TRBD1	-	TRBV6-5	TRBJ1-4	CASSYSDRGGEKLFF	TGTGCCAGCAGTTACTCCGACAGGGGTGGTGAAAAACTGTTTTTT
TRBD1	few	TRBV6-1	TRBJ1-4	CASSAGQGWEKLFF	TGTGCCAGCAGTGCCGGACAGGGGTGGGAAAAACTGTTTTTT
-	-	TRBV6-1	TRBJ2-1	CASSEFGGEGNNEQFF	TGTGCCAGCAGTGAGTTCGGGGGCGAAGGCAACAATGAGCAGTTCTTC
-	-	TRBV10-3	TRBJ1-5	CAISSGLYDQPQHF	TGTGCCATCAGTTCGGGACTCTACGATCAGCCCCAGCATTTT
-	-	TRBV30	TRBJ1-2	CAWSPGAKLRRGYGYTF	TGTGCCTGGAGTCCGGGGGCCAAGCTAAGAAGAGGCTATGGCTACACCTTC
-	-	TRBV7-3	TRBJ2-3	CASSLGRTGGSDTQYF	TGTGCCAGCAGCTTAGGGAGGACAGGCGGATCTGATACGCAGTATTTT